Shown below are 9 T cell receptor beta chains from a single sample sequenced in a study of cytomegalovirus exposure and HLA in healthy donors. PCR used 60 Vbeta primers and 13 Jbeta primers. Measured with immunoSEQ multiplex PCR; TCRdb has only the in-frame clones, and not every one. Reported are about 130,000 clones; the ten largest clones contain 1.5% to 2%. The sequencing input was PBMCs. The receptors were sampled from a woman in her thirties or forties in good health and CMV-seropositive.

The CDR3 protein is CASSLEGGTDTQYF. In nucleotides, the CDR3 is TGCGCCAGCAGCTTGGAAGGGGGCACAGATACGCAGTATTTT. J is TRBJ2-3 and V is TRBV5-1; tentatively, D is TRBD1 (5 bases). The V and J ends lost 0 bases and 1 base respectively, with 6 bases between them. From germline, CDR1 is SGHRS and CDR2 YFSETQ. The CDR3 spans 14 residues. Looking up the rest from reference TRBV5-1 and TRBJ2-3 gives the full variable domain: KAGVTQTPRYLIKTRGQQVTLSCSPISGHRSVSWYQQTPGQGLQFLFEYFSETQRNKGNFPGRFSGRQFSNSRSEMNVSTLELGDSALYLCASSLEGGTDTQYFGPGTRLTVL.

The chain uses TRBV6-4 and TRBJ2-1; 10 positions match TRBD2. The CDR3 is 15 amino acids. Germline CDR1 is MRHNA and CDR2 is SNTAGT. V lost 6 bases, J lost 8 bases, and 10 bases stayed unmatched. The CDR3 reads CASRPTSGDLDEQFF. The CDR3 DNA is TGTGCCAGCAGGCCCACTAGCGGGGACTTGGATGAGCAGTTCTTC.

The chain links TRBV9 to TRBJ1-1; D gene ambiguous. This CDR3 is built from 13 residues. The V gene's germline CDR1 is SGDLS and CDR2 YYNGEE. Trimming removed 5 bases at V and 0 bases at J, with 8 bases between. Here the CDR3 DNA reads TGTGCCAGCAGTGTTAATTTGAACACTGAAGCTTTCTTT. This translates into CASSVNLNTEAFF.

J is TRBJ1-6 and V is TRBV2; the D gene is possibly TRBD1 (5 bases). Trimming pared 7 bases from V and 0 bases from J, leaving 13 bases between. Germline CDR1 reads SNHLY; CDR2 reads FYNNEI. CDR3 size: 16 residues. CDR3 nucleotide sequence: TGTGCCAGCAAGGGACTCTTTAGCTCCTATAATTCACCCCTCCACTTT. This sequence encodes CASKGLFSSYNSPLHF.

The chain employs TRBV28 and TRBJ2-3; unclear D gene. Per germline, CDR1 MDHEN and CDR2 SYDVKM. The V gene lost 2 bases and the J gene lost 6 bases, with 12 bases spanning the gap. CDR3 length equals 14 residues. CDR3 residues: CASSLEAPVDTQYF. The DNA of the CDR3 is TGTGCCAGCAGTTTAGAAGCGCCTGTGGATACGCAGTATTTT.

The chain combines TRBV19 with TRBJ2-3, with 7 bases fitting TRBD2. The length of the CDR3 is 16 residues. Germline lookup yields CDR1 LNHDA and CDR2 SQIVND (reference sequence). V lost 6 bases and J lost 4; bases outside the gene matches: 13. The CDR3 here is CASSSSGPGGPDTQYF. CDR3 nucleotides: TGTGCCAGTAGCTCCTCGGGACCGGGGGGTCCAGATACGCAGTATTTT.

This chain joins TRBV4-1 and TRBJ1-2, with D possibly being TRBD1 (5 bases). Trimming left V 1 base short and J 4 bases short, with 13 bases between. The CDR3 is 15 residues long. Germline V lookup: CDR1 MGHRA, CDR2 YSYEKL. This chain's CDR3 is CASSQAQGDIYGYTF. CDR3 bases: TGCGCCAGCAGCCAAGCCCAGGGCGACATCTATGGCTACACCTTC.

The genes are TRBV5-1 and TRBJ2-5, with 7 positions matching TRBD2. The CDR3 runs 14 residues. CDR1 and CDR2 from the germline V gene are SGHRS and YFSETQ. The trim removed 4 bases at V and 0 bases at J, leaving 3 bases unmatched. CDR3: CASSASGNQETQYF. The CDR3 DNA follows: TGCGCCAGCAGCGCTAGCGGCAACCAAGAGACCCAGTACTTC.

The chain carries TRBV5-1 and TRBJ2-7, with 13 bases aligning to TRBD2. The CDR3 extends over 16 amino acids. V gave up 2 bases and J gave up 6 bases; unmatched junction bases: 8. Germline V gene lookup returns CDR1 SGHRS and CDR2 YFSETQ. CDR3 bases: TGCGCCAGCAGCTTCACCGGGACTAGCGGGGCAACCGAGCAGTACTTC. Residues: CASSFTGTSGATEQYF.